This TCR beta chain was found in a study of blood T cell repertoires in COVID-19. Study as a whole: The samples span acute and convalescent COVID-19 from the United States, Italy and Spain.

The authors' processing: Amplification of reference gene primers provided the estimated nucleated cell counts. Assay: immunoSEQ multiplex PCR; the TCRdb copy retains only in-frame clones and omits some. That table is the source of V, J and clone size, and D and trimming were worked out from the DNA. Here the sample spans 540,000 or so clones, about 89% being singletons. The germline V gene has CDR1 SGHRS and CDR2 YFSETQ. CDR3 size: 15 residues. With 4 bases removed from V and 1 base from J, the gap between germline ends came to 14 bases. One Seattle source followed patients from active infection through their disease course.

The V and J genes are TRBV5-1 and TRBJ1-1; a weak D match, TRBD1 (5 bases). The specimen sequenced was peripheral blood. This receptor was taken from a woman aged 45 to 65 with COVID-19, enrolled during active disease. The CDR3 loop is CASSPSRGTNTEAFF. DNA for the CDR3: TGCGCCAGCAGCCCCTCTCGGGGGACGAACACTGAAGCTTTCTTT.